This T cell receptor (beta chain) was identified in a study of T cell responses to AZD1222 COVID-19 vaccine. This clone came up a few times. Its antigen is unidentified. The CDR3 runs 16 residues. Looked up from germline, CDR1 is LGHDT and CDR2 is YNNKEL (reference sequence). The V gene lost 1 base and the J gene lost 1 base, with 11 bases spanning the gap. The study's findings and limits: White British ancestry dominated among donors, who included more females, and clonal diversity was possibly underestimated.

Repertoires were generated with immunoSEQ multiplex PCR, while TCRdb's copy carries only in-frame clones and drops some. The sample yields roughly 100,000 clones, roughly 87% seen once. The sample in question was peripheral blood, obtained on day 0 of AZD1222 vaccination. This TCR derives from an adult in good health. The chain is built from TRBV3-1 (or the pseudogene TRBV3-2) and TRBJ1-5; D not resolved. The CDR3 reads CASSQVERGSNQPQHF. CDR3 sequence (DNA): TGTGCCAGCAGCCAAGTTGAACGTGGGAGCAATCAGCCCCAGCATTTT.